The rows below give T cell receptor beta chains drawn from one sample of a study of long-term antiretroviral therapy in people with HIV. TCRdb's table, derived via immunoSEQ multiplex PCR, lists solely in-frame clones and lacks some. The table records about 16,000 clones, around 84% of them present only once. The sample here was unsorted PBMCs, taken 0.1 years after starting antiretroviral therapy. The receptor set was obtained from a young man with HIV. Each CDR3 is given with its conserved first and last residue. Fields, in order: D gene, clone size, V gene, J gene, CDR3 protein, CDR3 DNA. D genes are given only for firm matches. The listing skips clone size in some rows; elsewhere it reads once, few, many or a size class.

D: -; size: once; V: TRBV11-2; J: TRBJ2-7; CDR3: CASSLVPVPYEQYF; DNA: TGTGCCAGCAGCTTAGTGCCAGTCCCCTACGAGCAGTACTTC
D: -; size: -; V: TRBV6-6; J: TRBJ2-1; CDR3: CASSFRGELPPDEQFF; DNA: TGTGCCAGCAGCTTTCGCGGAGAGCTCCCCCCCGATGAGCAGTTCTTC
D: -; size: -; V: TRBV29-1; J: TRBJ2-2; CDR3: CSARGSNTGELFF; DNA: TGCAGCGCCCGGGGGTCGAACACCGGGGAGCTGTTTTTT
D: -; size: -; V: TRBV18; J: TRBJ1-1; CDR3: CASSPPATAYTEAFF; DNA: TGTGCCAGCTCACCACCGGCGACGGCCTACACTGAAGCTTTCTTT
D: -; size: once; V: TRBV4-3; J: TRBJ2-1; CDR3: CASSQDRAPYNEQFF; DNA: TGCGCCAGCAGCCAAGACAGGGCTCCCTACAATGAGCAGTTCTTC
D: -; size: -; V: TRBV10-3; J: TRBJ2-5; CDR3: CAISMGDGETQYF; DNA: TGTGCCATCAGCATGGGAGACGGGGAGACCCAGTACTTC
D: TRBD1; size: -; V: TRBV5-6; J: TRBJ1-3; CDR3: CASSLHRGGNRGNTIYF; DNA: TGTGCCAGCAGCTTGCACAGGGGAGGGAACCGTGGAAACACCATATATTTT
D: TRBD1; size: -; V: TRBV5-1; J: TRBJ1-1; CDR3: CASSLGLTGATNTEAFF; DNA: TGCGCCAGCAGCTTAGGGTTGACAGGGGCCACGAACACTGAAGCTTTCTTT
D: TRBD1; size: -; V: TRBV30; J: TRBJ2-2; CDR3: CAWEQGGTGELFF; DNA: TGTGCCTGGGAACAGGGGGGCACCGGGGAGCTGTTTTTT
D: TRBD2; size: -; V: TRBV5-5; J: TRBJ2-1; CDR3: CASSLGTTYYNEQFF; DNA: TGTGCCAGCAGCTTAGGGACTACTTACTACAATGAGCAGTTCTTC
D: TRBD1; size: -; V: TRBV11-2; J: TRBJ1-1; CDR3: CASSSGQGMNTEAFF; DNA: TGTGCCAGCAGCTCGGGACAGGGGATGAACACTGAAGCTTTCTTT
D: -; size: -; V: TRBV2; J: TRBJ2-1; CDR3: CAAKGSYNEQFF; DNA: TGTGCCGCCAAGGGCTCCTACAATGAGCAGTTCTTC
D: -; size: -; V: TRBV29-1; J: TRBJ1-1; CDR3: CTAEEGNTEAFF; DNA: TGCACCGCGGAGGAGGGGAACACTGAAGCTTTCTTT
D: -; size: -; V: TRBV27; J: TRBJ1-2; CDR3: CASSPRITGTDGYTF; DNA: TGTGCCAGCAGTCCTAGAATAACAGGGACTGATGGCTACACCTTC
D: TRBD1; size: -; V: TRBV15; J: TRBJ2-3; CDR3: CATRTGGTDTQYF; DNA: TGTGCCACCAGAACAGGGGGCACAGATACGCAGTATTTT